Each of the 20 T cell receptor beta chains below was sequenced from the same sample in a study of T-cell reconstitution after alpha-beta-depleted transplantation in children. As it was prepared, the TCRbeta library received unique molecular identifiers. TCRdb recomputed calls from the PCR reads with MiXCR, one row per CDR3 protein. The sample consists of 180,000 or so distinct CDR3 sequences, about 6% of them appearing once. The input for sequencing was PBMCs, taken before TCRalphabeta/CD19-depleted stem cell transplant. All receptors derive from a girl under two years old with combined immunodeficiency, due to receive a stem cell transplant.

This clonotype showed up many times. This chain connects TRBV4-1 to TRBJ2-2; the D gene is possibly TRBD2 (6 bases). V lost 2 bases and J 6 bases, leaving 13 bases between the germline ends. CDR1 MGHRA and CDR2 YSYEKL come from the germline V gene. CDR3 length: 15 amino acids. The CDR3 here is CASSQSSWGAGELFF. For the CDR3, the DNA is TGCGCCAGCAGCCAATCATCTTGGGGGGCCGGGGAGCTGTTTTTT.

This clonotype was counted many times. V usage is TRBV27 and J usage is TRBJ2-1, with 12 nucleotides matching TRBD2. Germline V gene data show CDR1 as MNHEY and CDR2 as SMNVEV (reference sequence). The CDR3 has 16 amino acids. With 2 bases clipped from V and 4 bases from J, the junction kept 3 bases outside the gene matches. CDR3 loop: CASSLGTSGRYNEQFF. CDR3 bases: TGTGCCAGCAGTTTAGGGACTAGCGGGCGATACAATGAGCAGTTCTTC.

This clonotype has at least ten counts. V gene TRBV6-4 combines with J gene TRBJ2-1; TRBD2 might be the D (6 bases). The CDR3 covers 19 residues. Per germline, CDR1 MRHNA and CDR2 SNTAGT. Trimming took off 6 bases at V and 5 bases at J, with 29 bases between the two ends. The DNA of the CDR3 is TGTGCCAGCAGCAGTACCGGTGTAGGCGGGACGCGTTTGGACAATGAGCAGTTCTTC. Protein sequence: CASSSTGVGGTRLDNEQFF.

This clonotype was picked up many times. The J gene is TRBJ2-6, the V gene TRBV29-1; D possibly corresponds to TRBD2 (5 bases). Trimming took 5 bases from V and 1 from J, leaving 15 bases between them. CDR1 is SQVTM, CDR2 ANQGSEA, per germline. The length of the CDR3 is 16 residues. CDR3 loop: CSVYGVVESGANVLTF. As DNA, the CDR3 is TGCAGCGTTTACGGGGTAGTGGAATCTGGGGCCAACGTCCTGACTTTC.

The genes are TRBV3-1 and TRBJ2-7; D not certain. This CDR3 spans 16 amino acids. V lost 1 base and J lost 3, with 16 bases in between. Germline CDR1 and CDR2: LGHDT and YNNKEL (reference sequence). The CDR3 loop is CASSQVPAPNLYEQYF. Written as DNA, the CDR3 is TGTGCCAGCAGCCAAGTGCCCGCACCTAATCTCTACGAGCAGTACTTC.

This clonotype has a count of ten or more. CDR3 DNA sequence: TGCAGCGTTGAAGATCCGGGACTAAGTCATGAGCAGTTCTTC. Protein sequence: CSVEDPGLSHEQFF. V gene TRBV29-1 combines with J gene TRBJ2-1, with 7 bases that match TRBD2. Germline values: CDR1 SQVTM, CDR2 ANQGSEA. With 0 bases clipped from V and 8 bases from J, the junction kept 7 bases outside the gene matches. This CDR3 has 14 amino acids.

This clonotype has a count of ten or more. The chain recombines TRBV28 with TRBJ1-2; TRBD1 agrees at 9 bases. CDR3 size: 15 residues. The V and J ends lost 6 bases and 3 bases, in that order; junction bases with no gene match: 8. Germline V CDR1 and CDR2: MDHEN, SYDVKM. For the CDR3, the DNA is TGTGCCAGCAGCTTTCTTTACAGGGGGCACTATGGCTACACCTTC. The encoded protein is CASSFLYRGHYGYTF.

Many counts were recorded for this clonotype. This rearrangement joins TRBV20-1 to TRBJ2-1; 9 bases line up with TRBD2. The V segment lost 0 bases and the J segment 4 bases; nucleotides outside the gene matches: 7. CDR1 is DFQATT and CDR2 is SNEGSKA in the germline V gene (reference sequence). The CDR3 length is 16 residues. In DNA form, the CDR3 reads TGCAGTGCTAGAGATTCGCTAGCGGGATTTTACAATGAGCAGTTCTTC. Residues: CSARDSLAGFYNEQFF.

This clonotype was counted at least ten times. The chain uses TRBV5-8 and TRBJ1-1; TRBD1 is a possible D gene (5 bases). The CDR3 length is 17 residues. Trimming took 0 bases from V and 5 from J, leaving 20 bases between them. Germline CDR1 reads SGHTS; CDR2 reads YDEGEE. Here the CDR3 reads CASSLAFWGGEKTEAFF. The CDR3 region has the DNA TGTGCCAGCAGCTTGGCGTTTTGGGGCGGGGAGAAAACTGAAGCTTTCTTT. Full variable domain (outside the CDR3, taken from reference TRBV5-8 and TRBJ1-1): EAGVTQSPTHLIKTRGQQATLRCSPISGHTSVYWYQQALGLGLQFLLWYDEGEERNRGNFPPRFSGRQFPNYSSELNVNALELEDSALYLCASSLAFWGGEKTEAFFGQGTRLTVV.

The chain has TRBV18 and TRBJ2-3, with 7 bases aligning to TRBD1. The CDR3 loop spans 16 amino acids. V was clipped by 4 bases and J by 0 bases; unmatched bases: 7. CDR1 is KGHSH and CDR2 is LQKENI in the germline V gene. CDR3 residues: CASSHRTGLSTDTQYF. The DNA of the CDR3 is TGTGCCAGCTCACACCGGACAGGCCTTAGCACAGATACGCAGTATTTT.

This clonotype has at least ten counts. The V call is TRBV12-3 or TRBV12-4, the J call TRBJ1-1; D gene unclear. V lost 7 bases and J lost 0, with 15 bases in between. The CDR3 has 15 residues. CDR3 nucleotide sequence: TGTGCCAGCAACAACCTAAGGGCGATGAACACTGAAGCTTTCTTT. Its translation is CASNNLRAMNTEAFF.

This clonotype was observed many times. CDR3 residues: CASSSHSGTGCNQPQHF. The CDR3 DNA reads as TGTGCCAGCAGCTCTCACTCCGGGACAGGGTGCAATCAGCCCCAGCATTTT. V usage is TRBV12-1 and J usage is TRBJ1-5; TRBD1, as called in the table, went unchecked against the DNA. TRBV12-1 represents a pseudogene. The CDR3 runs to 17 residues.

The gene calls are TRBV28 and TRBJ2-2; 8 bases line up with TRBD2. V dropped 5 bases and J dropped 1; count of bases not matched to a gene: 6. The CDR3 has 16 amino acids. Per the germline V gene, CDR1 is MDHEN and CDR2 is SYDVKM. The chain's CDR3 is CASSGGTRRNTGELFF. DNA for the CDR3: TGTGCCAGCAGTGGAGGGACTAGACGGAACACCGGGGAGCTGTTTTTT.

In this sample, this clonotype turned up many times. This sequence joins TRBV12-3 or TRBV12-4 and TRBJ1-2, with TRBD1 as a possible D gene (5 bases). The CDR3 has 15 amino acids. Trimming removed 4 bases at V and 3 bases at J, with 15 bases between. CDR3: CASSWGTAAHYGYTF. The DNA for the CDR3 is TGTGCCAGCAGTTGGGGGACCGCAGCCCACTATGGCTACACCTTC.

This clonotype occurred many times. This chain joins TRBV5-5 and TRBJ2-3; 9 bases agree with TRBD2. This CDR3 region has 17 residues. V lost 2 bases to trimming and J lost 6 bases; unmatched junction nucleotides: 13. Germline CDR1 reads SGHKS; CDR2 reads YYEKEE (reference sequence). The CDR3 DNA is TGTGCCAGCAGCTTTTATGGTCTAGCGGGGACCGCCGATACGCAGTATTTT. This translates into CASSFYGLAGTADTQYF.

This clonotype showed up many times. CDR3 sequence: CASSQGQGPLNNEQFF. The CDR3 bases are TGTGCCAGCAGCCAAGGACAGGGGCCCCTGAACAATGAGCAGTTCTTC. The chain has TRBV3-1 and TRBJ2-1, with TRBD1 matching 8 bases. Germline assignment: CDR1 LGHDT and CDR2 YNNKEL (reference sequence). V was clipped by 1 base and J by 5 bases; unmatched bases: 7. This CDR3 is built from 16 residues.

In this sample, this clonotype turned up many times. The chain carries TRBV12-3 or TRBV12-4 and TRBJ2-5; weak D call: TRBD1 (7 bases). CDR3 length equals 14 residues. V was trimmed by 3 bases and J by 4 bases, leaving 12 bases between them. The CDR3 sequence is CASSLAGQRETQYF. The CDR3 DNA sequence: TGTGCCAGCAGTTTGGCGGGACAGAGAGAGACCCAGTACTTC.

In this sample, this clonotype turned up a few times. The rearrangement joins TRBV28 to TRBJ2-5, with D maybe TRBD2 (5 bases). Trimming removed 3 bases at V and 1 base at J, with 12 bases between. This CDR3 has 15 amino acids. Germline V gives CDR1 MDHEN, CDR2 SYDVKM. The CDR3 bases are TGTGCCAGCAGTTTCCCGCCCAGCGGCCAAGAGACCCAGTACTTC. Its protein is CASSFPPSGQETQYF.

This clonotype was seen many times. The rearrangement uses TRBV29-1 and TRBJ2-7; the D gene is possibly TRBD1 (5 bases). The V end was cut by 5 bases, the J end by 7 bases, with 21 bases between. CDR3 length equals 14 residues. Germline-derived CDR1 and CDR2 are SQVTM and ANQGSEA. The CDR3 sequence is CSVLGEASLLEQYF. The CDR3 DNA reads TGCAGCGTTTTAGGGGAAGCTTCACTCCTAGAGCAGTACTTC.

This clonotype was picked up many times. The chain uses TRBV6-2 or TRBV6-3 and TRBJ2-1; D may correspond to TRBD1 or TRBD2 (5 bases each). The V gene's germline CDR1 is MNHEY and CDR2 SVGEGT. The V end was cut by 4 bases, the J end by 5 bases, with 18 bases between. CDR3 length: 16 amino acids. The CDR3 DNA reads TGTGCCAGCAGTTCCCCCGGGACGATCGGAAACAATGAGCAGTTCTTC. Its translation: CASSSPGTIGNNEQFF.